Below, 21 T cell receptor beta chains from the same sample are listed, as sequenced in a study of blood T cell repertoires in COVID-19 (dated by TCRdb to 2020 to 2021). Libraries came from the immunoSEQ multiplex PCR assay. TCRdb took this table from immuneACCESS and kept in-frame rearrangements with V and J called. Such tables lack part of the clones; where checked against another copy, unresolved V genes explain under half of the gap, and the rest is unexplained. The sample table lists about 410,000 clones, under 90% of them with a count of one. The ten largest clones represent 1.7% of the sample. Sequenced input: PBMCs or T cells enriched from blood (not recorded which). All receptors come from a woman under 40 who had recovered from COVID-19.

The gene calls are TRBV27 and TRBJ2-2, with 7 bases identical to TRBD2. Germline CDR1 MNHEY, CDR2 SMNVEV (reference sequence). The CDR3 runs 14 residues. The junction had 9 bases not matched to a gene; V was cut back by 8 bases and J by 6 bases. CDR3 nucleotide sequence: TGTGCCAGCGGCCCGTTGGGGGGGGCCGGGGAGCTGTTTTTT. Amino acids: CASGPLGGAGELFF.

The J gene is TRBJ1-2, the V gene TRBV6-5; no reliable D call. V lost 0 bases and J lost 10, with 18 bases in between. This CDR3 comprises 15 residues. From germline, CDR1 is MNHEY and CDR2 SVGAGI. CDR3 sequence: CASSYSKMGRVDYTF. The CDR3 coding sequence is TGTGCCAGCAGTTACTCGAAAATGGGGAGGGTCGACTACACCTTC.

The V and J genes are TRBV9 and TRBJ2-5; D possibly corresponds to TRBD2 (6 bases). V dropped 0 bases and J dropped 7 bases, with 19 bases sitting between them. This CDR3 is 16 amino acids long. The germline V gene has CDR1 SGDLS and CDR2 YYNGEE. Written as DNA, the CDR3 is TGTGCCAGCAGCGTAGAGATTAGCGGAATCCGTGGGACCCAGTACTTC. Translated: CASSVEISGIRGTQYF.

V is TRBV6-5 and J is TRBJ2-1, with D tentatively TRBD2 (6 bases). CDR1 and CDR2 (germline): MNHEY, SVGAGI. CDR3 length equals 15 residues. Trimming took 0 bases from V and 2 from J, leaving 8 bases between them. CDR3 loop: CASSYSEGTYNEQFF. In DNA form, the CDR3 reads TGTGCCAGCAGTTACTCGGAGGGGACCTACAATGAGCAGTTCTTC.

This rearrangement joins TRBV29-1 to TRBJ2-1; TRBD1 is a possible D gene (5 bases). This CDR3 is 10 amino acids long. The V gene lost 6 bases and the J gene lost 8 bases, with 8 bases spanning the gap. Germline values: CDR1 SQVTM, CDR2 ANQGSEA. CDR3 sequence (DNA): TGCAGCGTGGACACGGATGAGCAGTTCTTC. This translates into CSVDTDEQFF.

The CDR3 spells CASSLQGYNEQFF. The CDR3 nucleotides read TGTGCCAGCAGCCTACAGGGGTACAATGAGCAGTTCTTC. This sequence joins TRBV3-1 (or the pseudogene TRBV3-2) and TRBJ2-1; 7 bases map to TRBD1. The CDR3 covers 13 residues. With V trimmed by 4 bases and J by 4 bases, 1 base remained unmatched. Germline loops: CDR1 LGHDT, CDR2 YNNKEL (reference sequence).

The genes are TRBV24-1 and TRBJ2-2; a possible D gene is TRBD1 (5 bases). Per germline, CDR1 KGHDR and CDR2 SFDVKD. Trimming shortened V by 6 bases and J by 6 bases, and 13 bases separated the two germline ends. The CDR3 runs 14 residues. Here the CDR3 DNA reads TGTGCCACCAGTCCCCCGGACAAATCCGGGGAGCTGTTTTTT. Residues: CATSPPDKSGELFF.

This sequence joins TRBV27 and TRBJ1-6; 8 positions match TRBD1. This CDR3 region has 18 residues. Germline V gene lookup returns CDR1 MNHEY and CDR2 SMNVEV (reference sequence). J was trimmed by 2 bases and V by 3 bases; bases with no gene match: 9. The CDR3 loop reads CASSFLPQGATYNSPLHF. The CDR3 DNA is TGTGCCAGCAGTTTCCTTCCCCAGGGGGCTACCTATAATTCACCCCTCCACTTT.

This sequence joins TRBV13 and TRBJ1-6; D might be TRBD1 (5 bases). Germline V gene data show CDR1 as PRHDT and CDR2 as FYEKMQ (reference sequence). The CDR3 loop spans 17 amino acids. V lost 4 bases, J lost 4 bases, and 17 bases lay in between. The CDR3 DNA reads as TGTGCCAGCAGCTGGGGAAAGGGGCGGGGATATAATTCACCCCTCCACTTT. This gives the protein CASSWGKGRGYNSPLHF.

The chain uses TRBV27 and TRBJ2-1; the D is unclear. The germline CDR1 and CDR2 sequences are MNHEY and SMNVEV (reference sequence). The CDR3 is 13 amino acids. Trimming stripped 3 bases from V and 7 bases from J, with 10 bases between. The CDR3 loop reads CASSLLRHNEQFF. The DNA of the CDR3 is TGTGCCAGCAGTTTGCTCAGACATAATGAGCAGTTCTTC.

This clone occurred once. This chain uses TRBV20-1 with TRBJ1-1, with 10 bases lining up with TRBD1. The germline gives CDR1 DFQATT, CDR2 SNEGSKA (reference sequence). V lost 6 bases and J lost 11; bases outside the gene matches: 6. CDR3 length equals 11 residues. CDR3 region: CSAKDRGYAFF. The DNA of the CDR3 is TGCAGTGCAAAGGACAGGGGGTATGCTTTCTTT.

There are a few counts of this clone. The chain's CDR3 is CSVASLDGGFEAFF. The CDR3 coding sequence is TGCAGCGTGGCTTCCCTGGACGGGGGGTTTGAAGCTTTCTTT. The chain uses TRBV29-1 and TRBJ1-1; perhaps TRBD1 as D (5 bases). The CDR3 extends over 14 amino acids. Germline assignment: CDR1 SQVTM and CDR2 ANQGSEA. V was shortened by 6 bases and J by 7 bases, with 21 bases between the two germline ends.

V is TRBV20-1 and J is TRBJ1-5; D may be TRBD1 (6 bases). This CDR3 comprises 13 residues. Germline values: CDR1 DFQATT, CDR2 SNEGSKA (reference sequence). V lost 3 bases, J lost 1 base, and 7 bases lay in between. CDR3 sequence (DNA): TGCAGTGCTAGTCAGGGGAGCAATCAGCCCCAGCATTTT. The encoded protein is CSASQGSNQPQHF.

The gene calls are TRBV5-5 and TRBJ1-3; D might be TRBD1 (5 bases). V dropped 3 bases and J dropped 0 bases, with 13 bases sitting between them. Germline V gene lookup returns CDR1 SGHKS and CDR2 YYEKEE (reference sequence). The CDR3 spans 16 residues. The CDR3 loop reads CASSSTVRSSGNTIYF. The CDR3 DNA follows: TGTGCCAGCAGCTCGACAGTAAGGTCCTCTGGAAACACCATATATTTT.

This clone was counted only a few times. The J gene is TRBJ1-3, the V gene TRBV4-1; TRBD1 matches 10 bases. Germline loops: CDR1 MGHRA, CDR2 YSYEKL. Trimming cost V 3 bases and J 2 bases; bases outside gene matches: 4. The CDR3 is 16 amino acids. The CDR3: CASSQAGTGAGNTIYF. CDR3 DNA: TGCGCCAGCAGCCAGGCCGGGACAGGGGCTGGAAACACCATATATTTT.

The gene calls are TRBV7-6 and TRBJ1-2; D uncertain. The V gene lost 2 bases and the J gene lost 6 bases, with 13 bases spanning the gap. There are 14 residues in the CDR3. Germline assignment: CDR1 SGHVS and CDR2 FNYEAQ. CDR3 loop: CASSLMAGGDGYTF. The CDR3 nucleotides read TGTGCCAGCAGCTTAATGGCAGGCGGGGATGGCTACACCTTC.

The chain joins TRBV5-4 to TRBJ2-7; D gene ambiguous. The ends were cut back, 0 bases at V and 1 base at J, with 11 bases in the middle. The CDR3 length is 15 residues. Looked up from germline, CDR1 is SGHNT and CDR2 is YYREEE (reference sequence). The CDR3 sequence is CASSLGSGESYEQYF. DNA of the CDR3: TGTGCCAGCAGCTTGGGATCGGGTGAATCCTACGAGCAGTACTTC. Full variable domain (outside the CDR3, taken from reference TRBV5-4 and TRBJ2-7): ETGVTQSPTHLIKTRGQQVTLRCSSQSGHNTVSWYQQALGQGPQFIFQYYREEENGRGNFPPRFSGLQFPNYSSELNVNALELDDSALYLCASSLGSGESYEQYFGPGTRLTVT.

The CDR3 bases are TGTGCCAGTAGTATACAGGCAATGACCGGGGAGCTGTTTTTT. Translated, it gives CASSIQAMTGELFF. V is TRBV19 and J is TRBJ2-2; no clear D gene. CDR1 is LNHDA and CDR2 is SQIVND in the germline V gene (reference sequence). The CDR3 covers 14 residues. Trimming removed 2 bases from V and 5 bases from J, with 9 bases in between.

Here the CDR3 DNA reads TGTGCCAGCAGCTCTAGCGGGAGTAGCACCGGGGAGCTGTTTTTT. Translating gives CASSSSGSSTGELFF. The chain employs TRBV5-4 and TRBJ2-2; TRBD2 aligns across 10 bases. Germline V gene lookup returns CDR1 SGHNT and CDR2 YYREEE (reference sequence). The CDR3 loop spans 15 amino acids. The V gene end was trimmed by 3 bases and the J gene end by 4 bases; junction bases not matched to a gene: 3.

V is TRBV10-3 and J is TRBJ2-1; 13 bases match TRBD2. The J segment lost 8 bases and the V segment lost 2 bases, leaving 3 bases of the junction unmatched. The CDR3 runs to 15 residues. CDR1 and CDR2 (germline): ENHRY, SYGVKD. The DNA for the CDR3 is TGTGCCATCAGTGAGACTAGCGGGAGGGCCTATGAGCAGTTCTTC. Translated: CAISETSGRAYEQFF.

This chain links TRBV28 with TRBJ1-6; D might be TRBD1 (6 bases). V lost 2 bases, J lost 9 bases, and 11 bases lay in between. CDR3 length: 14 residues. Germline V gene data show CDR1 as MDHEN and CDR2 as SYDVKM. The CDR3 sequence is CASSLLRGSSPLHF. DNA of the CDR3: TGTGCCAGCAGTTTACTCAGGGGTAGTTCACCCCTCCACTTT.